The present TCR beta chain was sequenced within a study of OX40 agonist ivuxolimab in advanced cancers. Study-wide background: Every 2 weeks, patients got intravenous ivuxolimab at one of six dose levels (0.01-10 mg/kg). Checkpoint inhibitors had been given previously to 35% to 50% of patients.

CDR1 SQVTM and CDR2 ANQGSEA come from the germline V gene. Unmatched junction bases numbered 11, after V lost 4 bases and J lost 2 bases. The CDR3 length is 15 residues. Only in-frame clones appear in the TCRdb table, and some are missing; sequencing was by immunoSEQ multiplex PCR. The top ten hold 30% to 40% of the sample, which has 25,000 to 30,000 clones, about 85% seen once. Baseline was the first blood sampling point, followed by cycle 4 day 1 and cycle 7 day 1. This chain uses TRBV29-1 with TRBJ2-7, with 7 bases aligning to TRBD2. The material sequenced was CD4+ or CD8+ T cells sorted from blood, taken in a trial of the OX40 agonist ivuxolimab. The clonotype comes from an adult with an advanced solid tumor such as melanoma, head and neck, liver or kidney cancer. The CDR3 sequence is CSVALPSGWAYEQYF. The CDR3 DNA follows: TGCAGCGTTGCCCTCCCTAGCGGTTGGGCCTACGAGCAGTACTTC.